One sample yielded the 23 T cell receptor beta chains listed below, sequenced in a study of blood T cell repertoires in COVID-19. Using immunoSEQ multiplex PCR, the repertoire was profiled, and TCRdb retains in-frame clones only, with some absent. This sample carries over 200,000 clones, roughly nine tenths of them seen once, and the ten largest clones take 5.5% to 8%. Sequenced material: peripheral blood. The source is a man aged 55 to 70 who had recovered from COVID-19.

The V and J genes are TRBV7-9 and TRBJ2-2, with 11 bases lining up with TRBD2. This CDR3 has 16 residues. The ends lost 6 bases at V and 1 base at J; junction bases unmatched: 4. The V gene's germline CDR1 is SEHNR and CDR2 FQNEAQ (reference sequence). In DNA, the CDR3 is TGTGCCAGCAGATTCACTAGCGGGGGGAACACCGGGGAGCTGTTTTTT. Protein product: CASRFTSGGNTGELFF.

The V and J genes are TRBV2 and TRBJ2-7; 9 nucleotides align to TRBD2. Per germline, CDR1 SNHLY and CDR2 FYNNEI. The CDR3 consists of 16 residues. Trimming took 5 bases from V and 2 from J; bases not matched to a gene: 10. This chain's CDR3 is CASSLSGGGRAYEQYF. In nucleotides, the CDR3 is TGTGCCAGCAGTCTCTCGGGGGGCGGGAGGGCCTACGAGCAGTACTTC.

This chain joins TRBV4-2 and TRBJ2-5, with D possibly matching TRBD1 (5 bases). The CDR3 has 15 residues. Germline V gene sequence: CDR1 LGHNA, CDR2 YNFKEQ. The V end was cut by 1 base, the J end by 5 bases, with 14 bases between. CDR3 amino acids: CASSQAQGMGETQYF. The CDR3 nucleotides are TGTGCCAGCAGCCAAGCCCAGGGTATGGGCGAGACCCAGTACTTC.

This rearrangement joins TRBV4-2 to TRBJ1-1, with D unclear. This CDR3 is built from 16 residues. The germline CDR1 and CDR2 sequences are LGHNA and YNFKEQ. Trimming removed 4 bases from V and 0 bases from J, with 15 bases in between. The CDR3 bases are TGTGCCAGCAGCCCCCTTCCGACAACCATGAACACTGAAGCTTTCTTT. Its translation: CASSPLPTTMNTEAFF.

The chain carries TRBV5-1 and TRBJ2-1; TRBD2 matches at 13 bases. The germline gives CDR1 SGHRS, CDR2 YFSETQ. The CDR3 runs 17 residues. V trimming: 4 bases; J trimming: 9 bases; junction bases outside the gene matches: 13. CDR3 in amino acids: CASSPSLAGGPGGEQFF. For the CDR3, the DNA is TGCGCCAGCAGCCCATCACTAGCGGGGGGGCCAGGTGGTGAGCAGTTCTTC.

J is TRBJ2-2 and V is TRBV9, with D unresolved. Germline V gene data show CDR1 as SGDLS and CDR2 as YYNGEE. Trimming shortened V by 2 bases and J by 7 bases, and 9 bases separated the two germline ends. CDR3 length equals 13 residues. The CDR3 sequence is CASSVLGVGELFF. The CDR3 DNA sequence: TGTGCCAGCAGCGTGCTGGGCGTCGGGGAGCTGTTTTTT.

V and J are TRBV18 and TRBJ1-4; 7 bases match TRBD1. Germline V gene lookup returns CDR1 KGHSH and CDR2 LQKENI. The CDR3 has 14 amino acids. V was clipped by 3 bases and J by 3 bases; unmatched bases: 1. CDR3 sequence (DNA): TGTGCCAGCTCACCGCAGGGGGCTAATGAAAAACTGTTTTTT. Its protein product is CASSPQGANEKLFF.

Note on this clone: Other DNA sequences within the sample encode an identical CDR3. The chain is built from TRBV9 and TRBJ2-3; no definite D call. This CDR3 has 13 amino acids. Trimming took off 4 bases at V and 3 bases at J, with 9 bases between the two ends. Germline V CDR1 and CDR2: SGDLS, YYNGEE. CDR3 residues: CASSPARTDTQYF. As DNA, the CDR3 is TGTGCCAGCAGCCCCGCGAGGACAGATACGCAGTATTTT.

The gene calls are TRBV2 and TRBJ2-1; 8 bases align to TRBD1. This CDR3 spans 14 amino acids. V shed 6 bases, J shed 3 bases, and the junction held 4 bases outside the gene matches. The germline gives CDR1 SNHLY, CDR2 FYNNEI. The CDR3: CASRTDRVYNEQFF. CDR3 DNA sequence: TGTGCCAGCAGAACGGACAGGGTCTACAATGAGCAGTTCTTC.

The V and J genes are TRBV28 and TRBJ2-7; the D gene is possibly TRBD1 (6 bases). V shed 5 bases and J shed 4 bases, with 9 bases lying between them. From germline, CDR1 is MDHEN and CDR2 SYDVKM. The CDR3 loop spans 12 amino acids. This chain's CDR3 is CASSRTGYEQYF. CDR3 nucleotide sequence: TGTGCCAGCAGTAGAACAGGGTACGAGCAGTACTTC.

About this clone itself: The identical CDR3 is also encoded by other nucleotide sequences in the sample. The chain couples TRBV4-3 to TRBJ2-7, with 10 bases lining up with TRBD2. The J segment lost 6 bases and the V segment lost 1 base, leaving 9 bases of the junction unmatched. CDR1 LGHNA and CDR2 YSLEER come from the germline V gene. This CDR3 has 16 residues. The CDR3 DNA reads TGCGCCAGCAGCCAAGCCGCGGGGACTAGCGCCAGCGAGCAGTACTTC. Its protein is CASSQAAGTSASEQYF.

The V gene is TRBV6-5, the J gene TRBJ2-7; 9 bases are a match to TRBD1. The CDR3 loop spans 15 amino acids. The germline V gene encodes CDR1 MNHEY and CDR2 SVGAGI. After removal of 0 bases from V and 5 bases from J, the junction contained 5 bases not matched to a gene. CDR3 coding DNA: TGTGCCAGCAGTTACTCGGGACAGGGAGGCGACGAGCAGTACTTC. It is translated as CASSYSGQGGDEQYF.

This chain joins TRBV29-1 and TRBJ1-1; 9 positions match TRBD1. V shed 6 bases, J shed 5 bases, and the junction held 7 bases outside the gene matches. Germline lookup yields CDR1 SQVTM and CDR2 ANQGSEA. This CDR3 region has 13 residues. CDR3 DNA sequence: TGCAGCGTCGGGACAGGGTGGGTTACTGAAGCTTTCTTT. As protein: CSVGTGWVTEAFF.

In its sample, this clone was seen a few times. The gene calls are TRBV6-6 and TRBJ2-7; 10 bases match TRBD2. This CDR3 has 16 residues. V was pared by 5 bases and J by 3 bases, with 10 bases of the junction left unmatched. Looked up from germline, CDR1 is MNHNY and CDR2 is SVGAGI (reference sequence). The CDR3 DNA follows: TGTGCCAGCAGTATAGCTAGCGGGAGAAGCGGCTACGAGCAGTACTTC. Amino acids: CASSIASGRSGYEQYF.

The gene calls are TRBV25-1 and TRBJ1-2; 9 positions match TRBD1. The CDR3 has 15 residues. CDR1 is MGHDK, CDR2 SYGVNS, per germline. The junction had 3 bases not matched to a gene; V was cut back by 3 bases and J by 1 base. CDR3 in DNA: TGTGCCAGCAGTGAGACGACAGGGGGTAACTATGGCTACACCTTC. It is translated as CASSETTGGNYGYTF.

This chain links TRBV6-1 with TRBJ1-1; possibly TRBD1 for D (6 bases). This CDR3 is built from 17 residues. Germline CDR1 MNHNS, CDR2 SASEGT. The V end lost 4 bases, the J end lost 2 bases, and 20 bases lay between the germline ends. The CDR3 DNA reads as TGTGCCAGCAGTGGCCGCCTGGGGGGGGCGCGTAACACTGAAGCTTTCTTT. Amino acids: CASSGRLGGARNTEAFF.

This chain connects TRBV2 to TRBJ1-4; TRBD1 matches 7 bases. Germline V gene lookup returns CDR1 SNHLY and CDR2 FYNNEI. V gave up 4 bases and J gave up 0 bases; unmatched junction bases: 8. The CDR3 extends over 17 amino acids. The CDR3 sequence: CASSGSGGHATNEKLFF. CDR3 in DNA: TGTGCCAGCAGTGGGTCAGGGGGGCATGCAACTAATGAAAAACTGTTTTTT. The whole variable domain, filled in from reference TRBV2 and TRBJ1-4, reads EPEVTQTPSHQVTQMGQEVILRCVPISNHLYFYWYRQILGQKVEFLVSFYNNEISEKSEIFDDQFSVERPDGSNFTLKIRSTKLEDSAMYFCASSGSGGHATNEKLFFGSGTQLSVL.

The chain joins TRBV19 to TRBJ1-1; D not certain. Trimming left V 4 bases short and J 8 bases short, with 11 bases between. The germline CDR1 and CDR2 sequences are LNHDA and SQIVND (reference sequence). This CDR3 has 12 residues. The CDR3, as DNA: TGTGCCAGTAGTACGGGATACCGGGAAGCTTTCTTT. This sequence encodes CASSTGYREAFF.

The chain recombines TRBV27 with TRBJ1-1; 7 bases align to TRBD1. Germline lookup yields CDR1 MNHEY and CDR2 SMNVEV (reference sequence). The V and J ends lost 4 bases and 3 bases, in that order; junction bases with no gene match: 8. This CDR3 contains 15 residues. DNA for the CDR3: TGTGCCAGCAGTTCGACAGGGTGGAGGGACACTGAAGCTTTCTTT. Translated: CASSSTGWRDTEAFF.

V usage is TRBV7-3 and J usage is TRBJ1-1, with D perhaps TRBD1 (5 bases). V lost 5 bases and J lost 0, with 16 bases in between. Germline V CDR1 and CDR2: SGHTA, FQGTGA. There are 16 residues in the CDR3. In DNA, the CDR3 is TGTGCCAGCAGCCCAAAATCGACAGTAATGAACACTGAAGCTTTCTTT. Its protein product is CASSPKSTVMNTEAFF.

The V and J genes are TRBV6-1 and TRBJ1-5; D is undetermined. This CDR3 comprises 16 residues. Germline V gene lookup returns CDR1 MNHNS and CDR2 SASEGT. Trimming took 0 bases from V and 4 from J, leaving 13 bases between them. The CDR3 region is CASSEAWQVKNQPQHF. DNA of the CDR3: TGTGCCAGCAGTGAAGCTTGGCAGGTGAAGAATCAGCCCCAGCATTTT.

The J gene is TRBJ2-3, the V gene TRBV24-1; D is undetermined. Germline assignment: CDR1 KGHDR and CDR2 SFDVKD. The CDR3 is 15 amino acids. V lost 5 bases, J lost 1 base, and 12 bases lay in between. The CDR3 protein is CATSAPVQGTDTQYF. The CDR3 bases are TGTGCCACCAGTGCCCCGGTTCAAGGCACAGATACGCAGTATTTT.

The table lists this clone with a count of one. The chain employs TRBV3-1 (or the pseudogene TRBV3-2) and TRBJ2-3, with 7 bases aligning to TRBD1. The CDR3 has 15 amino acids. CDR1 is LGHDT, CDR2 YNNKEL, per germline (reference sequence). J was trimmed by 5 bases and V by 5 bases; bases with no gene match: 10. Here the CDR3 reads CASSSRGTAIDTQYF. As DNA, the CDR3 is TGTGCCAGCAGCTCACGTGGGACAGCGATAGATACGCAGTATTTT.